Shown below are 20 T cell receptor beta chains from a single sample sequenced in a study of T cell changes during pregnancy in multiple sclerosis. The assay was immunoSEQ multiplex PCR, and TCRdb's table has in-frame clones only and misses some. The sample contains fewer than 70,000 clones, about nine tenths of which appear only once. The starting material was peripheral blood, obtained in the first trimester of pregnancy. These receptors all stem from a female donor with multiple sclerosis, enrolled in a pregnancy study.

The gene calls are TRBV6-1 and TRBJ1-1, with TRBD1 matching 9 bases. Trimming cost V 4 bases and J 4 bases; bases outside gene matches: 7. CDR3 length equals 15 residues. Germline lookup yields CDR1 MNHNS and CDR2 SASEGT. CDR3 sequence reads: CASSGDRDSGTEAFF. CDR3 coding DNA: TGTGCCAGCAGTGGGGACAGGGATAGTGGCACTGAAGCTTTCTTT.

This sequence joins TRBV20-1 and TRBJ2-3; D not certain. Trimming pared 3 bases from V and 4 bases from J, leaving 5 bases between. The CDR3 spans 11 residues. Per germline, CDR1 DFQATT and CDR2 SNEGSKA (reference sequence). The CDR3 protein is CSASQADTQYF. In DNA form, the CDR3 reads TGCAGTGCTAGTCAGGCAGATACGCAGTATTTT.

The chain combines TRBV27 with TRBJ2-1, with 9 bases matching TRBD2. The CDR3 is 15 amino acids. V was pared by 1 base and J by 6 bases, with 4 bases of the junction left unmatched. Germline CDR1 and CDR2: MNHEY and SMNVEV (reference sequence). Here the CDR3 DNA reads TGTGCCAGCAGTTTATGGGCTAGCGGGATCAATGAGCAGTTCTTC. Residues: CASSLWASGINEQFF.

This chain connects TRBV4-1 to TRBJ2-5; TRBD1 aligns across 10 bases. Trimming at V came to 4 bases and at J to 2 bases, leaving 7 bases not matched to a gene. Germline values: CDR1 MGHRA, CDR2 YSYEKL. This CDR3 is 16 amino acids long. The CDR3 bases are TGCGCCAGCAGCCCCCACACGGGACAGGGGCAAGAGACCCAGTACTTC. This encodes CASSPHTGQGQETQYF.

In nucleotides, the CDR3 is TGTGCCACCCTCGGGGATAGAGGGGATACGCAGTATTTT. As protein: CATLGDRGDTQYF. The chain is built from TRBV19 and TRBJ2-3; D perhaps matches TRBD2 (5 bases). The CDR3 runs 13 residues. Trimming pared 10 bases from V and 6 bases from J, leaving 17 bases between. Looked up from germline, CDR1 is LNHDA and CDR2 is SQIVND (reference sequence).

This rearrangement joins TRBV5-1 to TRBJ2-3, with 8 nucleotides matching TRBD1. Germline V gene sequence: CDR1 SGHRS, CDR2 YFSETQ. The junction had 11 bases not matched to a gene; V was cut back by 3 bases and J by 2 bases. This CDR3 is built from 17 residues. The CDR3 DNA reads as TGCGCCAGCAGCTGGACGGATGGGACAGGCCTCACAGATACGCAGTATTTT. Protein sequence: CASSWTDGTGLTDTQYF.

The chain recombines TRBV18 with TRBJ2-7, with TRBD2 matching over 9 bases. V shed 2 bases, J shed 6 bases, and the junction held 11 bases outside the gene matches. Germline loops: CDR1 KGHSH, CDR2 LQKENI. The CDR3 contains 16 residues. CDR3 residues: CASSPVAGTSWGEQYF. CDR3 nucleotides: TGTGCCAGCTCACCAGTTGCCGGGACTAGCTGGGGCGAGCAGTACTTC.

This clone is a singleton in its sample. This sequence joins TRBV10-3 and TRBJ1-1; possible D gene TRBD1, 6 bases. Trimming stripped 3 bases from V and 0 bases from J, with 8 bases between. Germline CDR1 reads ENHRY; CDR2 reads SYGVKD. The CDR3 consists of 14 residues. CDR3 nucleotide sequence: TGTGCCATCAGTGACTGGACAGTGAACACTGAAGCTTTCTTT. It is translated as CAISDWTVNTEAFF.

This clone appeared a single time. The V call is TRBV14, the J call TRBJ2-5; the D gene is possibly TRBD1 (6 bases). Trimming shortened V by 1 base and J by 4 bases, and 13 bases separated the two germline ends. Germline loops: CDR1 SGHDN, CDR2 FVKESK. The CDR3 is made up of 15 amino acids. CDR3 nucleotide sequence: TGTGCCAGCAGCCAAGGATGGGGGCCGGGAGAGACCCAGTACTTC. Translating it yields CASSQGWGPGETQYF.

V and J are TRBV5-1 and TRBJ1-1, with 10 bases fitting TRBD1. Germline lookup yields CDR1 SGHRS and CDR2 YFSETQ. CDR3 length: 15 residues. V gave up 3 bases and J gave up 4 bases; unmatched junction bases: 6. CDR3 nucleotides: TGCGCCAGCAGCTCCGAGACAGGGGGCGGCACTGAAGCTTTCTTT. Its protein product is CASSSETGGGTEAFF.

This clone was seen once. The genes are TRBV7-3 and TRBJ2-1, with 7 bases aligning to TRBD2. Unmatched junction bases numbered 8, after V lost 4 bases and J lost 8 bases. The CDR3 sequence is 14 residues long. Germline V lookup: CDR1 SGHTA, CDR2 FQGTGA. The CDR3 loop is CASSSGLVTDEQFF. In DNA form, the CDR3 reads TGTGCCAGCAGCTCCGGACTAGTTACGGATGAGCAGTTCTTC.

This clone was observed a few times. The CDR3 DNA sequence: TGTGCCAGTAGTCGGCAGGGTGGTAATTCACCCCTCCACTTT. As protein: CASSRQGGNSPLHF. V gene TRBV19 combines with J gene TRBJ1-6, with D perhaps matching TRBD1 (5 bases). Trimming shortened V by 5 bases and J by 6 bases, and 11 bases separated the two germline ends. The CDR3 has 14 residues. Germline V gene sequence: CDR1 LNHDA, CDR2 SQIVND (reference sequence).

The rearrangement joins TRBV9 to TRBJ2-5; 8 bases align to TRBD2. V trimming: 6 bases; J trimming: 3 bases; junction bases outside the gene matches: 10. The length of the CDR3 is 15 residues. Germline CDR1 reads SGDLS; CDR2 reads YYNGEE. The CDR3 sequence is CASTPSGGDKETQYF. CDR3 sequence (DNA): TGTGCCAGCACCCCATCGGGGGGGGACAAAGAGACCCAGTACTTC.

V gene TRBV7-2 combines with J gene TRBJ2-7; no clear D gene. The V and J ends lost 0 bases and 3 bases respectively, with 9 bases between them. CDR3 length equals 14 residues. CDR1 is SGHTA, CDR2 FQGNSA, per germline. Here the CDR3 reads CASSLAQTSYEQYF. For the CDR3, the DNA is TGTGCCAGCAGCTTAGCGCAGACAAGCTACGAGCAGTACTTC.

The chain joins TRBV19 to TRBJ1-5; D is unresolved. CDR1 LNHDA and CDR2 SQIVND come from the germline V gene (reference sequence). This CDR3 spans 16 amino acids. With 0 bases removed from V and 6 bases from J, the gap between germline ends came to 15 bases. The CDR3 nucleotides are TGTGCCAGTAGTATAGATCCCGGCGGCGGCGGTCAGCCCCAGCATTTT. Protein sequence: CASSIDPGGGGQPQHF. The full variable domain, in which reference TRBV19 and TRBJ1-5 provide the parts outside the CDR3, is DGGITQSPKYLFRKEGQNVTLSCEQNLNHDAMYWYRQDPGQGLRLIYYSQIVNDFQKGDIAEGYSVSREKKESFPLTVTSAQKNPTAFYLCASSIDPGGGGQPQHFGDGTRLSIL.

The genes are TRBV5-8 and TRBJ2-6, with D maybe TRBD2 (5 bases). The CDR3 has 18 amino acids. V was shortened by 1 base and J by 0 bases, with 14 bases between the two germline ends. CDR1 SGHTS and CDR2 YDEGEE come from the germline V gene. CDR3 amino acids: CASSLSGATHSGANVLTF. The CDR3 DNA sequence: TGTGCCAGCAGCTTGAGCGGAGCTACTCACTCTGGGGCCAACGTCCTGACTTTC.

This chain connects TRBV2 to TRBJ1-1, with D unresolved. V lost 10 bases and J lost 7, with 22 bases in between. CDR1 SNHLY and CDR2 FYNNEI come from the germline V gene. The CDR3 loop spans 14 amino acids. The DNA of the CDR3 is TGTGCCACCCAGAAGGCCGGACTACCTAGTGAAGCTTTCTTT. This encodes CATQKAGLPSEAFF.

This chain connects TRBV6-5 to TRBJ2-2, with 13 nucleotides matching TRBD2. The CDR3 spans 15 residues. Germline CDR1 and CDR2: MNHEY and SVGAGI. V shed 5 bases and J 9 bases; nucleotides not matched to a gene: 6. CDR3 coding DNA: TGTGCCAGCAGTAGGACTAGCGGGAGTTTCTGGGAGCTGTTTTTT. Translating gives CASSRTSGSFWELFF.

The CDR3 is CASSVQAAYEQYF. For the CDR3, the DNA is TGTGCCAGCAGTGTTCAGGCCGCCTACGAGCAGTACTTC. The rearrangement uses TRBV2 and TRBJ2-7; no clear D gene. V shed 4 bases and J shed 2 bases, with 9 bases lying between them. Germline assignment: CDR1 SNHLY and CDR2 FYNNEI. This CDR3 is built from 13 residues.

This clone appeared once. The rearrangement uses TRBV6-4 and TRBJ2-2; D might be TRBD2 (5 bases). Per the germline V gene, CDR1 is MRHNA and CDR2 is SNTAGT. This CDR3 has 15 residues. Trimming cost V 5 bases and J 4 bases, with 14 bases left between them. CDR3 sequence reads: CASSPGISSTGELFF. CDR3 DNA: TGTGCCAGCAGTCCCGGGATCTCCTCCACCGGGGAGCTGTTTTTT.